Below, 13 T cell receptor beta chains from the same sample are listed, as sequenced in a study of blood T cell repertoires in COVID-19. TCRdb keeps only in-frame clones here, not all; method: immunoSEQ multiplex PCR. The top ten clones hold roughly 6.2% of a sample with about 33,000 clones, just over 85% of them seen once. The sequencing sample was made of peripheral blood. These receptors came from a human donor in a cohort sampled during active COVID-19.

The chain's CDR3 is CASSPEGVYEQYF. CDR3 nucleotide sequence: TGTGCCAGCAGCCCAGAGGGGGTATACGAGCAGTACTTC. The V call is TRBV13, the J call TRBJ2-7; D perhaps matches TRBD1 (6 bases). This CDR3 contains 13 residues. With 5 bases removed from V and 4 bases from J, the gap between germline ends came to 12 bases. CDR1 is PRHDT, CDR2 FYEKMQ, per germline (reference sequence).

This chain uses TRBV27 with TRBJ2-3; 12 nucleotides align to TRBD2. Trimming took 3 bases from V and 6 from J; bases not matched to a gene: 4. Per germline, CDR1 MNHEY and CDR2 SMNVEV (reference sequence). The CDR3 runs 15 residues. The CDR3: CASSLTSGGRDTQYF. CDR3 nucleotides: TGTGCCAGCAGTTTGACTAGCGGGGGAAGGGATACGCAGTATTTT.

This rearrangement joins TRBV7-8 to TRBJ1-1; 8 bases are a match to TRBD1. After removal of 4 bases from V and 2 bases from J, the junction contained 9 bases not matched to a gene. This CDR3 comprises 16 residues. The germline V gene has CDR1 SGHVS and CDR2 FQNEAQ. The CDR3 spells CASSSGDRIGNTEAFF. The CDR3 nucleotides read TGTGCCAGCAGCTCCGGGGACAGGATTGGCAACACTGAAGCTTTCTTT.

The chain links TRBV7-6 to TRBJ2-5, with 9 nucleotides matching TRBD2. CDR1 is SGHVS, CDR2 FNYEAQ, per germline. The CDR3 has 15 amino acids. V lost 1 base, J lost 5 bases, and 5 bases stayed unmatched. CDR3 in amino acids: CASSLGSSGAETQYF. CDR3 nucleotide sequence: TGTGCCAGCAGCTTAGGTTCTAGCGGGGCGGAGACCCAGTACTTC.

The gene calls are TRBV2 and TRBJ1-3; a weak D match, TRBD1 (5 bases). V gave up 6 bases and J gave up 0 bases, with 18 bases separating them. The CDR3 is made up of 17 amino acids. The germline V gene has CDR1 SNHLY and CDR2 FYNNEI. The CDR3 loop reads CASSLTYRPTSGNTIYF. Here the CDR3 DNA reads TGTGCCAGCAGCCTTACCTACAGGCCTACCTCTGGAAACACCATATATTTT. Variable domain in full (rest from reference TRBV2 and TRBJ1-3): EPEVTQTPSHQVTQMGQEVILRCVPISNHLYFYWYRQILGQKVEFLVSFYNNEISEKSEIFDDQFSVERPDGSNFTLKIRSTKLEDSAMYFCASSLTYRPTSGNTIYFGEGSWLTVV.

This clone appeared a single time. J is TRBJ2-7 and V is TRBV18, with D tentatively TRBD1 (6 bases). The V gene lost 3 bases and the J gene lost 2 bases, with 20 bases spanning the gap. CDR3 length: 17 amino acids. Germline assignment: CDR1 KGHSH and CDR2 LQKENI. The CDR3 reads CASSPQPQGLRTYEQYF. CDR3 nucleotides: TGTGCCAGCTCACCTCAACCGCAGGGGCTCCGGACCTACGAGCAGTACTTC.

CDR3 DNA: TGCGCCAGCAGCCAAGCGGGACTAGCGGGAGAAGTCGGTGAGCAGTTCTTC. Translated, it gives CASSQAGLAGEVGEQFF. The chain recombines TRBV4-3 with TRBJ2-1, with 14 positions matching TRBD2. CDR1 and CDR2 (germline): LGHNA, YSLEER. The CDR3 runs 17 residues. J gave up 9 bases and V 1 base, and 8 bases lay outside the gene matches.

The V and J genes are TRBV28 and TRBJ2-3; D remains unclear. V lost 3 bases, J lost 5 bases, and 3 bases lay in between. CDR3 size: 11 residues. Germline V lookup: CDR1 MDHEN, CDR2 SYDVKM. The CDR3: CASSFKDTQYF. Here the CDR3 DNA reads TGTGCCAGCAGTTTCAAAGATACGCAGTATTTT.

This rearrangement joins TRBV5-4 to TRBJ1-3, with 8 bases matching TRBD1. The J segment lost 4 bases and the V segment lost 3 bases, leaving 6 bases of the junction unmatched. The CDR3 has 15 residues. Germline CDR1 is SGHNT and CDR2 is YYREEE (reference sequence). The CDR3 spells CASSSQDREGNTIYF. The CDR3 DNA reads TGTGCCAGCAGCTCCCAGGACAGGGAAGGAAACACCATATATTTT.

The genes are TRBV7-8 and TRBJ1-6; D remains unclear. V was clipped by 2 bases and J by 10 bases, with 15 bases between them. The CDR3 spans 15 residues. Germline-derived CDR1 and CDR2 are SGHVS and FQNEAQ. The CDR3 bases are TGTGCCAGCAGCTTAACCGAGGCTCGAGGCTCACCCCTCCACTTT. This translates into CASSLTEARGSPLHF.

The V call is TRBV6-6, the J call TRBJ1-5; TRBD1 matches at 10 bases. Germline values: CDR1 MNHNY, CDR2 SVGAGI (reference sequence). The J segment lost 7 bases and the V segment lost 2 bases, leaving 8 bases of the junction unmatched. The CDR3 covers 16 residues. CDR3 coding DNA: TGTGCCAGCAGTTACCGGACAGGGGGAAATGCCCAGCCCCAGCATTTT. Translated, it gives CASSYRTGGNAQPQHF.

The J gene is TRBJ1-3, the V gene TRBV10-1; maybe TRBD1 (6 bases). The CDR3 contains 14 residues. In germline, CDR1 is WNHNN, CDR2 SYGVQD (reference sequence). V was pared by 6 bases and J by 2 bases, with 11 bases between. The CDR3 bases are TGCGCCAGCAGCCCCACAGGGACTGGAAACACCATATATTTT. It yields the protein CASSPTGTGNTIYF.

This chain connects TRBV7-3 to TRBJ1-5; the match to TRBD1 covers 9 bases. With 2 bases clipped from V and 4 bases from J, the junction kept 3 bases outside the gene matches. CDR1 is SGHTA, CDR2 FQGTGA, per germline. The CDR3 runs to 15 residues. DNA for the CDR3: TGTGCCAGCAGCTTATCCGGGACAGGGAATCAGCCCCAGCATTTT. As protein: CASSLSGTGNQPQHF. Full variable domain (remainder filled in from reference TRBV7-3 and TRBJ1-5): GAGVSQTPSNKVTEKGKYVELRCDPISGHTALYWYRQSLGQGPEFLIYFQGTGAADDSGLPNDRFFAVRPEGSVSTLKIQRTERGDSAVYLCASSLSGTGNQPQHFGDGTRLSIL.